The next 29 T cell receptor beta chains were all read from a single sample in a study of CD8 T cells in Susac syndrome (dated by TCRdb to the late 2010s). Receptors were amplified or captured by the immunoSEQ multiplex PCR assay. RNA was extracted using the RNeasy kit, and 0.5 to 1 microgram was reverse transcribed with random hexamers. TCRdb took the public reads, trimmed them with fastp at Q25, ran MiXCR for clone calling and kept in-frame beta chains. Each CDR3 protein appears once, grouped with its most common genes and DNA. This sample comprises approximately 210,000 distinct CDR3 sequences, over 90% of them detected only once. The ten largest clones add up to 0.15% to 0.2% of the sample. The sample taken for sequencing was CD4+ T cells from PBMCs. The receptor set was obtained from a human donor with Susac syndrome.

The V and J genes are TRBV20-1 and TRBJ2-5; D is uncertain. Trimming pared 0 bases from V and 8 bases from J, leaving 13 bases between. Germline CDR1 DFQATT, CDR2 SNEGSKA (reference sequence). The CDR3 has 13 amino acids. The CDR3 protein is CSARDDPIETQYF. The CDR3 nucleotides read TGCAGTGCTAGAGATGACCCGATAGAAACCCAGTACTTC.

The CDR3 region has the DNA TGTGCCAGCAGCCAAAAACACCAAGGGACAGCCGACCACTCCTACGAGCAGTACTTC. Encoded protein: CASSQKHQGTADHSYEQYF. V usage is TRBV14 and J usage is TRBJ2-7; 7 nucleotides match TRBD1. Looked up from germline, CDR1 is SGHDN and CDR2 is FVKESK. V was clipped by 2 bases and J by 0 bases; unmatched bases: 16. CDR3 length: 19 residues.

This rearrangement joins TRBV28 to TRBJ2-5; TRBD2 is a possible D gene (5 bases). This CDR3 has 12 amino acids. The ends were cut back, 6 bases at V and 1 base at J, with 6 bases in the middle. The germline CDR1 and CDR2 sequences are MDHEN and SYDVKM. The CDR3, as DNA: TGTGCCAGCAGGCGGGCCCAAGAGACCCAGTACTTC. Translating gives CASRRAQETQYF.

The V call is TRBV27, the J call TRBJ1-1, with D perhaps matching TRBD1 (6 bases). Germline V gene sequence: CDR1 MNHEY, CDR2 SMNVEV (reference sequence). The CDR3 consists of 17 residues. V lost 7 bases, J lost 3 bases, and 24 bases lay in between. CDR3 nucleotide sequence: TGTGCCAGCATCCCTCGTTATTTCCCTCGGACAGACACTGAAGCTTTCTTT. It codes for CASIPRYFPRTDTEAFF.

For this clonotype: One end of the junction does not line up with germline, which may come from a read error. The gene calls are TRBV15 and TRBJ1-6; 7 bases align to TRBD1. Germline CDR1 and CDR2: LNHNV and YYDKDF (reference sequence). The CDR3 is 14 residues long. The CDR3 DNA is TGTGCCACCAGAAGAGACAGGGTGGATTCACCCCTCCACTTT. Residues: CATRRDRVDSPLHF.

This sequence joins TRBV13 and TRBJ2-3, with TRBD1 matching over 10 bases. The V segment lost 6 bases and the J segment 14 bases; nucleotides outside the gene matches: 8. The CDR3 totals 12 residues. CDR1 PRHDT and CDR2 FYEKMQ come from the germline V gene (reference sequence). CDR3 residues: CASSSDRGLMYF. The CDR3 nucleotides read TGTGCCAGCAGTTCCGACAGGGGGCTTATGTATTTT.

This chain links TRBV19 with TRBJ2-6; D may be TRBD2 (6 bases). The CDR3 has 16 amino acids. V lost 4 bases and J lost 0, with 10 bases in between. Germline assignment: CDR1 LNHDA and CDR2 SQIVND (reference sequence). CDR3 loop: CASSKGLPSGANVLTF. DNA for the CDR3: TGTGCCAGTAGTAAGGGACTCCCCTCTGGGGCCAACGTCCTGACTTTC.

The V and J genes are TRBV11-2 and TRBJ1-5; D unclear. Per the germline V gene, CDR1 is SGHAT and CDR2 is FQNNGV. The CDR3 sequence is 13 residues long. V lost 0 bases and J lost 6, with 6 bases in between. DNA of the CDR3: TGTGCCAGCAGCTTAGATTACCGTCAGCCCCAGCATTTT. Residues: CASSLDYRQPQHF.

The chain couples TRBV6-2 or TRBV6-3 to TRBJ2-7, with 13 bases identical to TRBD2. After removal of 5 bases from V and 4 bases from J, the junction contained 5 bases not matched to a gene. Per the germline V gene, CDR1 is MNHEY and CDR2 is SVGEGT. This CDR3 has 15 amino acids. This CDR3 is CASSRTSGGAYEQYF. The CDR3 nucleotides read TGTGCCAGCAGTCGGACTAGCGGGGGCGCGTACGAGCAGTACTTC.

V usage is TRBV7-3 and J usage is TRBJ2-3; D is possibly TRBD1 (6 bases). V was trimmed by 6 bases and J by 2 bases, leaving 15 bases between them. Germline loops: CDR1 SGHTA, CDR2 FQGTGA. This CDR3 has 15 residues. CDR3 bases: TGTGCCAGCAGTTTTAGAGCAGGGGACACAGATACGCAGTATTTT. It encodes CASSFRAGDTDTQYF. Variable domain in full (rest from reference TRBV7-3 and TRBJ2-3): GAGVSQTPSNKVTEKGKYVELRCDPISGHTALYWYRQSLGQGPEFLIYFQGTGAADDSGLPNDRFFAVRPEGSVSTLKIQRTERGDSAVYLCASSFRAGDTDTQYFGPGTRLTVL.

The genes are TRBV2 and TRBJ2-1; 7 bases align to TRBD1. The CDR3 has 15 amino acids. Looked up from germline, CDR1 is SNHLY and CDR2 is FYNNEI. The junction had 2 bases not matched to a gene; V was cut back by 1 base and J by 2 bases. The CDR3 spells CASSEDRGAYNEQFF. The CDR3 region has the DNA TGTGCCAGCAGTGAAGACAGGGGCGCCTACAATGAGCAGTTCTTC.

The chain recombines TRBV5-1 with TRBJ2-7; TRBD1 agrees at 7 bases. This CDR3 has 17 amino acids. Trimming took 0 bases from V and 2 from J; bases not matched to a gene: 11. Germline CDR1 and CDR2: SGHRS and YFSETQ. CDR3 sequence (DNA): TGCGCCAGCAGCTTGGATAACAGGGGATCGGTAGCCTACGAGCAGTACTTC. It translates to CASSLDNRGSVAYEQYF.

This chain connects TRBV12-3 or TRBV12-4 to TRBJ1-1; 9 bases agree with TRBD1. The CDR3 consists of 14 residues. V trimming: 6 bases; J trimming: 6 bases; junction bases outside the gene matches: 8. The CDR3 sequence is CASRGDRVNAEAFF. The CDR3 bases are TGTGCCAGCAGGGGGGACAGGGTTAATGCTGAAGCTTTCTTT.

The V and J genes are TRBV3-1 and TRBJ2-2, with D uncertain. The CDR3 runs to 17 residues. Trimming cost V 1 base and J 6 bases, with 18 bases left between them. Germline values: CDR1 LGHDT, CDR2 YNNKEL (reference sequence). As DNA, the CDR3 is TGTGCCAGCAGCCAAGCTGAAGGGCATGTCAGGCCCGGGGAGCTGTTTTTT. Protein product: CASSQAEGHVRPGELFF.

The chain couples TRBV20-1 to TRBJ1-6, with D tentatively TRBD1 (5 bases). The CDR3 covers 13 residues. Germline V gene data show CDR1 as DFQATT and CDR2 as SNEGSKA (reference sequence). The CDR3 sequence is CSTTEGYNSPLHF. The CDR3 DNA reads TGCAGCACCACTGAGGGGTATAATTCACCCCTCCACTTT.

The V call is TRBV20-1, the J call TRBJ2-7, with no clear D. Germline CDR1 and CDR2: DFQATT and SNEGSKA (reference sequence). The CDR3 spans 11 residues. The V and J ends lost 5 bases and 7 bases respectively, with 12 bases between them. The CDR3 region has the DNA TGCAGTGCTCCCGGTTCATGGGAGCAGTACTTC. This sequence encodes CSAPGSWEQYF.

The chain links TRBV20-1 to TRBJ1-5, with TRBD1 as a possible D gene (6 bases). The CDR3 spans 15 residues. V lost 3 bases and J lost 2, with 14 bases in between. CDR1 is DFQATT and CDR2 is SNEGSKA in the germline V gene (reference sequence). The CDR3 bases are TGCAGTGCTAGTCCCAATGAGGGGGGCAATCAGCCCCAGCATTTT. Translation: CSASPNEGGNQPQHF.

The genes are TRBV5-1 and TRBJ1-1; possible D gene TRBD1, 6 bases. The germline gives CDR1 SGHRS, CDR2 YFSETQ. The CDR3 is made up of 14 amino acids. V lost 4 bases, J lost 1 base, and 11 bases lay in between. DNA for the CDR3: TGCGCCAGCAGCGCAGGGGTCACGAACACTGAAGCTTTCTTT. The encoded protein is CASSAGVTNTEAFF. The entire variable domain, with the rest obtained from reference TRBV5-1 and TRBJ1-1, is as follows: KAGVTQTPRYLIKTRGQQVTLSCSPISGHRSVSWYQQTPGQGLQFLFEYFSETQRNKGNFPGRFSGRQFSNSRSEMNVSTLELGDSALYLCASSAGVTNTEAFFGQGTRLTVV.

For the CDR3, the DNA is TGTGCCAGCAGGCCGGACAGGGGAATGACAGATACGCAGTATTTT. It yields the protein CASRPDRGMTDTQYF. This chain uses TRBV6-1 with TRBJ2-3; the match to TRBD1 covers 9 bases. V lost 6 bases, J lost 3 bases, and 7 bases stayed unmatched. This CDR3 has 15 amino acids. CDR1 is MNHNS, CDR2 SASEGT, per germline.

V and J are TRBV20-1 and TRBJ2-1; 8 bases match TRBD2. After removal of 0 bases from V and 7 bases from J, the junction contained 8 bases not matched to a gene. In germline, CDR1 is DFQATT, CDR2 SNEGSKA (reference sequence). CDR3 length equals 15 residues. This chain's CDR3 is CSARDRGGLRNEQFF. The CDR3 region has the DNA TGCAGTGCTAGAGATCGGGGGGGGCTTAGGAATGAGCAGTTCTTC.

This clonotype was found once. The J gene is TRBJ2-7, the V gene TRBV12-3 or TRBV12-4; unclear D gene. V was trimmed by 6 bases and J by 5 bases, leaving 17 bases between them. The CDR3 consists of 14 residues. The CDR3: CASSHGFGRNEQYF. CDR3 DNA sequence: TGTGCCAGCAGCCACGGATTCGGCCGGAACGAGCAGTACTTC.

This chain joins TRBV6-1 and TRBJ2-7, with a weak D call TRBD1 (7 bases). Between the trimmed V and J ends, which lost 6 bases and 3 bases, there was a span of 18 bases. The CDR3 contains 15 residues. CDR1 and CDR2 from the germline V gene are MNHNS and SASEGT. The CDR3 region is CASRGGGQINYEQYF. CDR3 nucleotide sequence: TGTGCCAGCAGAGGAGGGGGACAGATCAACTACGAGCAGTACTTC.

The V gene is TRBV7-9, the J gene TRBJ2-7; a weak D match, TRBD2 (5 bases). V was cut by 1 base and J by 3 bases, with 10 bases left in between. This CDR3 is built from 14 residues. CDR1 is SEHNR and CDR2 is FQNEAQ in the germline V gene (reference sequence). The CDR3 is CASSLGVEGYEQYF. CDR3 DNA sequence: TGTGCCAGCAGCTTAGGGGTTGAGGGCTACGAGCAGTACTTC.

This chain links TRBV20-1 with TRBJ1-2; a weak D match, TRBD1 (5 bases). Trimming stripped 0 bases from V and 4 bases from J, with 12 bases between. The CDR3 length is 14 residues. Germline CDR1 reads DFQATT; CDR2 reads SNEGSKA (reference sequence). The CDR3 spells CSARDLDTLYGYTF. As DNA, the CDR3 is TGCAGTGCTAGAGACTTGGACACCCTCTATGGCTACACCTTC.

The chain has TRBV4-2 and TRBJ1-5, with TRBD1 matching 10 bases. Germline trimming cut 0 bases from V and 5 bases from J; bases unmatched to any gene: 1. Germline V gene data show CDR1 as LGHNA and CDR2 as YNFKEQ. This CDR3 is 15 amino acids long. The CDR3 reads CASSQEGTGDQPQHF. The CDR3 nucleotides read TGTGCCAGCAGCCAAGAGGGGACAGGGGATCAGCCCCAGCATTTT.

The chain couples TRBV29-1 to TRBJ1-5, with unresolved D. V shed 4 bases and J shed 6 bases, with 13 bases lying between them. This CDR3 contains 13 residues. Germline V lookup: CDR1 SQVTM, CDR2 ANQGSEA. The CDR3 loop is CSVGDEGGQPQHF. The DNA for the CDR3 is TGCAGCGTTGGTGATGAGGGAGGTCAGCCCCAGCATTTT.

This clonotype was observed once. The rearrangement links TRBV14 to TRBJ2-5; 10 nucleotides agree with TRBD2. V lost 4 bases, J lost 3 bases, and 5 bases stayed unmatched. Looked up from germline, CDR1 is SGHDN and CDR2 is FVKESK. CDR3 length: 15 residues. The CDR3 DNA reads TGTGCCAGCAGCCCTCTCCTAGCGGGGGAAGAGACCCAGTACTTC. Its protein product is CASSPLLAGEETQYF. The entire variable domain, with the rest obtained from reference TRBV14 and TRBJ2-5, is as follows: EAGVTQFPSHSVIEKGQTVTLRCDPISGHDNLYWYRRVMGKEIKFLLHFVKESKQDESGMPNNRFLAERTGGTYSTLKVQPAELEDSGVYFCASSPLLAGEETQYFGPGTRLLVL.

V is TRBV6-4 and J is TRBJ2-1; 12 nucleotides align to TRBD1. This CDR3 region has 14 residues. In germline, CDR1 is MRHNA, CDR2 SNTAGT. With V trimmed by 4 bases and J by 12 bases, 7 bases remained unmatched. CDR3: CASSGEPGQGAQFF. The DNA for the CDR3 is TGTGCCAGCAGTGGAGAGCCGGGACAGGGGGCGCAGTTCTTC.

The chain is built from TRBV7-2 and TRBJ2-1, with TRBD1 matching 12 bases. This CDR3 has 16 amino acids. Germline CDR1 and CDR2: SGHTA and FQGNSA. V lost 0 bases, J lost 6 bases, and 3 bases stayed unmatched. CDR3 loop: CASSLASGQGANEQFF. The CDR3 DNA follows: TGTGCCAGCAGCTTAGCGTCGGGACAGGGGGCCAATGAGCAGTTCTTC.